These 17 T cell receptor beta chains came from one sample sequenced in a study of T-cell reconstitution after alpha-beta-depleted transplantation in children. A library of TCRbeta sequences, prepared with unique molecular identifiers, was generated. TCRdb ran MiXCR on the PCR reads and lists one entry per CDR3 protein. The sample consists of about 110,000 distinct CDR3 sequences, about 23% of them appearing once. The material was PBMCs, mostly from graft donor cells, obtained 180 days after TCRalphabeta/CD19-depleted stem cell transplant. The receptors shown here come from a male patient between 2 and 9 years old who had a stem cell transplant for chronic granulomatous disease, so the T cells may come from the graft donor.

Many counts were recorded for this clonotype. The chain has TRBV5-6 and TRBJ1-6; 8 nucleotides align to TRBD1. The CDR3 is made up of 15 amino acids. The trim removed 4 bases at V and 11 bases at J, leaving 11 bases unmatched. Germline V gene lookup returns CDR1 SGHDT and CDR2 YYEEEE. CDR3 protein: CASSNRDRLIPPLHF. CDR3 nucleotides: TGTGCCAGCAGCAACCGGGACAGGCTTATTCCACCCCTCCACTTT.

The chain uses TRBV29-1 and TRBJ1-1, with D hard to call. V shed 3 bases and J shed 0 bases, with 11 bases lying between them. Germline lookup yields CDR1 SQVTM and CDR2 ANQGSEA. The CDR3 is 14 residues long. The CDR3 sequence: CSVDAVGMNTEAFF. CDR3 nucleotides: TGCAGCGTTGATGCGGTAGGAATGAACACTGAAGCTTTCTTT. Supplemented by reference TRBV29-1 and TRBJ1-1, the full variable domain reads SAVISQKPSRDICQRGTSLTIQCQVDSQVTMMFWYRQQPGQSLTLIATANQGSEATYESGFVIDKFPISRPNLTFSTLTVSNMSPEDSSIYLCSVDAVGMNTEAFFGQGTRLTVV.

This clonotype was observed many times. The chain uses TRBV6-5 and TRBJ2-5; D unresolved. Germline V gives CDR1 MNHEY, CDR2 SVGAGI. The germline V and J ends were trimmed by 3 bases and 5 bases, with 13 bases remaining between them. The CDR3 has 14 amino acids. CDR3 nucleotide sequence: TGTGCCAGCAGTTATGTAACGGCGCGGGAGACCCAGTACTTC. It encodes CASSYVTARETQYF.

The table lists this clonotype with a few counts. J is TRBJ1-5 and V is TRBV7-2, with 8 bases aligning to TRBD1. J lost 0 bases, V lost 4 bases, and 2 bases had no gene match. The CDR3 extends over 15 amino acids. Germline lookup yields CDR1 SGHTA and CDR2 FQGNSA. The CDR3 reads CASSSTGGSNQPQHF. CDR3 DNA sequence: TGTGCCAGCAGCTCAACAGGGGGTAGCAATCAGCCCCAGCATTTT.

This clonotype has ten or more counts. The gene calls are TRBV7-2 and TRBJ2-7; 9 nucleotides align to TRBD2. The CDR3 spans 19 residues. CDR1 and CDR2 from the germline V gene are SGHTA and FQGNSA. The junction had 20 bases not matched to a gene; V was cut back by 5 bases and J by 3 bases. In DNA, the CDR3 is TGTGCCAGCAGCCCCAGGATTCTAGCGGGATTAAGGAGGCACTACGAGCAGTACTTC. Translation: CASSPRILAGLRRHYEQYF.

Ten or more counts support this clonotype. The chain is built from TRBV29-1 and TRBJ2-3; TRBD2 aligns across 11 bases. The CDR3 has 16 residues. Germline assignment: CDR1 SQVTM and CDR2 ANQGSEA. V lost 6 bases to trimming and J lost 6 bases; unmatched junction nucleotides: 14. The CDR3 coding sequence is TGCAGCGTCAAACCCCGACTAGCGGGGAACGGGGATACGCAGTATTTT. Translating it yields CSVKPRLAGNGDTQYF.

In its sample, this clonotype was seen many times. The rearrangement joins TRBV4-1 to TRBJ2-4; 9 bases map to TRBD2. J was trimmed by 3 bases and V by 1 base; bases with no gene match: 1. Germline loops: CDR1 MGHRA, CDR2 YSYEKL. The CDR3 totals 15 residues. The CDR3 bases are TGCGCCAGCAGCCAAGGCGGGGGGGGCAAAAACATTCAGTACTTC. This sequence encodes CASSQGGGGKNIQYF.

This chain uses TRBV20-1 with TRBJ2-3; 7 nucleotides align to TRBD1. J lost 7 bases, V lost 2 bases, and 12 bases had no gene match. This CDR3 spans 15 amino acids. CDR1 is DFQATT and CDR2 is SNEGSKA in the germline V gene (reference sequence). CDR3 sequence reads: CSARIPGQSWNTQYF. As DNA, the CDR3 is TGCAGTGCTAGAATACCGGGACAGTCCTGGAATACGCAGTATTTT.

There are many counts of this clonotype. The chain links TRBV20-1 to TRBJ1-1; D is unclear. The CDR3 is 14 amino acids. Germline V lookup: CDR1 DFQATT, CDR2 SNEGSKA (reference sequence). The ends were cut back, 0 bases at V and 1 base at J, with 9 bases in the middle. The CDR3: CSAREGPGNTEAFF. CDR3 nucleotides: TGCAGTGCTAGAGAAGGCCCGGGGAACACTGAAGCTTTCTTT.

This clonotype turned up a few times. The chain employs TRBV7-2 and TRBJ2-6; either TRBD1 or TRBD2 may fit D (5 bases each). V lost 2 bases and J lost 0, with 11 bases in between. Germline CDR1 is SGHTA and CDR2 is FQGNSA. This CDR3 has 17 residues. For the CDR3, the DNA is TGTGCCAGCAGCTTACGGGGCCGTGGCTCTGGGGCCAACGTCCTGACTTTC. Encoded protein: CASSLRGRGSGANVLTF.

This clonotype occurred a few times. The chain links TRBV20-1 to TRBJ1-6, with a weak D call TRBD1 (6 bases). The CDR3 totals 13 residues. V shed 4 bases and J shed 5 bases, with 9 bases lying between them. CDR1 DFQATT and CDR2 SNEGSKA come from the germline V gene (reference sequence). CDR3 loop: CSANRDHNSPLHF. CDR3 in DNA: TGCAGTGCTAACAGGGATCATAATTCACCCCTCCACTTT.

As regards this clonotype: This may come from a read error, since a much larger clone is one base off. This chain joins TRBV29-1 and TRBJ1-1; D ambiguous. Germline CDR1 SQVTM, CDR2 ANQGSEA. The CDR3 is 12 residues long. The CDR3 reads CSVAGLAESAYF. The CDR3 DNA reads as TGCAGCGTTGCTGGCCTGGCCGAGTCAGCTTACTTT.

The chain employs TRBV29-1 and TRBJ1-1; D call uncertain. Per germline, CDR1 SQVTM and CDR2 ANQGSEA. V was shortened by 2 bases and J by 3 bases, with 10 bases between the two germline ends. The CDR3 covers 13 residues. The CDR3 loop is CSVERLEDTEAFF. The CDR3 DNA follows: TGCAGCGTTGAAAGACTGGAGGACACTGAAGCTTTCTTT.

This clonotype was counted only a few times. The chain combines TRBV29-1 with TRBJ2-3, with 9 nucleotides matching TRBD2. With V trimmed by 3 bases and J by 1 base, 5 bases remained unmatched. The CDR3 extends over 15 amino acids. The germline gives CDR1 SQVTM, CDR2 ANQGSEA. Written as DNA, the CDR3 is TGCAGCGTTGAGCGGGAGGGGCGCGGCACAGATACGCAGTATTTT. It codes for CSVEREGRGTDTQYF.

This clonotype has only a few counts. The V gene is TRBV12-3 or TRBV12-4, the J gene TRBJ1-5, with 7 bases lining up with TRBD1. V lost 5 bases and J lost 3; bases outside the gene matches: 4. CDR3 length: 14 residues. CDR3 in amino acids: CASSGQVFNQPQHF. The CDR3 DNA follows: TGTGCCAGCAGTGGACAGGTTTTCAATCAGCCCCAGCATTTT.

This clonotype appeared many times. The genes are TRBV9 and TRBJ2-3; 7 bases map to TRBD2. Germline values: CDR1 SGDLS, CDR2 YYNGEE. V lost 0 bases, J lost 0 bases, and 4 bases stayed unmatched. The CDR3 has 16 amino acids. CDR3 amino acids: CASSVVELASTDTQYF. The CDR3 nucleotides are TGTGCCAGCAGCGTAGTCGAACTAGCGAGCACAGATACGCAGTATTTT.

The chain links TRBV20-1 to TRBJ2-1, with TRBD1 matching 10 bases. The CDR3 totals 14 residues. Germline-derived CDR1 and CDR2 are DFQATT and SNEGSKA (reference sequence). V lost 3 bases and J lost 4; bases outside the gene matches: 3. The CDR3 sequence: CSARRGQGYNEQFF. CDR3 nucleotide sequence: TGCAGTGCTAGGAGGGGACAGGGGTACAATGAGCAGTTCTTC.